These 9 T cell receptor beta chains originate from one sample sequenced in a study of cytomegalovirus exposure and HLA in healthy donors (dated by TCRdb to about 2017). The receptor library was made with the immunoSEQ multiplex PCR assay. A mixture of 60 forward primers for TCR Vbeta segments and 13 reverse primers for TCR Jbeta segments was used in the multiplex PCR. Held by TCRdb, this immuneACCESS table contains in-frame sequences only and omits some clones. Under half of the omission traces to an unresolved V gene where checked; the cause of the rest is unknown. This sample's records show approximately 210,000 clones. The top ten clones comprise more than 0.75% of the sample. What was sequenced was PBMCs. The receptors come from a woman between 25 and 40 years old in good health and CMV-seropositive.

The chain recombines TRBV2 with TRBJ1-1; 7 bases are shared with TRBD1. The J segment lost 3 bases and the V segment lost 11 bases, leaving 15 bases of the junction unmatched. Per the germline V gene, CDR1 is SNHLY and CDR2 is FYNNEI. The CDR3 is 15 residues long. The CDR3 region is CALGGGAFEDTEAFF. DNA for the CDR3: TGTGCCCTAGGAGGGGGCGCATTTGAGGACACTGAAGCTTTCTTT. Full variable domain (remainder filled in from reference TRBV2 and TRBJ1-1): EPEVTQTPSHQVTQMGQEVILRCVPISNHLYFYWYRQILGQKVEFLVSFYNNEISEKSEIFDDQFSVERPDGSNFTLKIRSTKLEDSAMYFCALGGGAFEDTEAFFGQGTRLTVV.

V is TRBV4-1 and J is TRBJ1-4; D possibly corresponds to TRBD1 (5 bases). Trimming pared 0 bases from V and 7 bases from J, leaving 9 bases between. CDR1 MGHRA and CDR2 YSYEKL come from the germline V gene. The CDR3 contains 14 residues. In DNA form, the CDR3 reads TGCGCCAGCAGCCAAGACCTAAGGGGTGAAAAACTGTTTTTT. It is translated as CASSQDLRGEKLFF.

The J gene is TRBJ2-7, the V gene TRBV6-1; TRBD1 matches 10 bases. Germline V gene data show CDR1 as MNHNS and CDR2 as SASEGT. The V gene end was trimmed by 3 bases and the J gene end by 4 bases; junction bases not matched to a gene: 6. This CDR3 contains 15 residues. The CDR3: CASSEAGTGEYEQYF. Written as DNA, the CDR3 is TGTGCCAGCAGTGAGGCCGGGACAGGGGAGTACGAGCAGTACTTC.

The J gene is TRBJ1-2, the V gene TRBV28, with TRBD1 identical over 10 bases. Germline V lookup: CDR1 MDHEN, CDR2 SYDVKM. The CDR3 consists of 17 residues. Losses at the gene ends were 3 bases for V and 4 bases for J; bases not matched to a gene: 11. CDR3 sequence: CASSLGAPGQGTYGYTF. The DNA for the CDR3 is TGTGCCAGCAGTTTGGGAGCACCGGGACAGGGGACCTATGGCTACACCTTC.

The V call is TRBV28, the J call TRBJ1-1; TRBD1 agrees at 8 bases. CDR1 and CDR2 (germline): MDHEN, SYDVKM. This CDR3 region has 17 residues. Unmatched junction bases numbered 12, after V lost 5 bases and J lost 1 base. The CDR3 protein is CASSGGQVLLRNTEAFF. CDR3 DNA: TGTGCCAGCAGTGGGGGACAGGTCCTTCTAAGGAACACTGAAGCTTTCTTT.

V is TRBV10-3 and J is TRBJ2-2; TRBD1 agrees at 7 bases. CDR1 and CDR2 (germline): ENHRY, SYGVKD. The CDR3 totals 15 residues. Losses at the gene ends were 5 bases for V and 4 bases for J; bases not matched to a gene: 7. The CDR3 loop is CAISPGGRGTGELFF. The CDR3 nucleotides read TGTGCCATCAGTCCAGGGGGTCGGGGCACCGGGGAGCTGTTTTTT.

J is TRBJ2-1 and V is TRBV29-1; 7 positions agree with TRBD2. Losses at the gene ends were 8 bases for V and 10 bases for J; bases not matched to a gene: 5. The germline CDR1 and CDR2 sequences are SQVTM and ANQGSEA. The CDR3 sequence is 10 residues long. Here the CDR3 DNA reads TGCAGCTGGGAGGGAGACGAGCAGTTCTTC. Residues: CSWEGDEQFF.

The chain recombines TRBV6-5 with TRBJ2-5, with 8 bases matching TRBD1. Germline V CDR1 and CDR2: MNHEY, SVGAGI. The CDR3 loop spans 15 amino acids. V dropped 5 bases and J dropped 3; count of bases not matched to a gene: 8. The DNA for the CDR3 is TGTGCCAGCAGTCCAACTTACAGGGGGGAAGAGACCCAGTACTTC. Its translation: CASSPTYRGEETQYF.

The chain recombines TRBV9 with TRBJ1-2; D possibly corresponds to TRBD1 (5 bases). The CDR3 spans 13 residues. Germline V gene sequence: CDR1 SGDLS, CDR2 YYNGEE. V lost 4 bases, J lost 7 bases, and 14 bases lay in between. The CDR3 nucleotides are TGTGCCAGCAGCTTCCTGGTCGGGGGTGGCTACACCTTC. It encodes CASSFLVGGGYTF.